What follows are 14 T cell receptor beta chains derived from one specimen sequenced in a study of TIL therapy for anti-PD-1-resistant metastatic lung cancer. This was the immunoSEQ v3 assay. TCRdb's copy holds only in-frame clones and misses some; the assay was immunoSEQ multiplex PCR. Of tens of thousands of clones listed, roughly 69% are singletons. This sample's time point: pre-treatment sample, taken before nivolumab and TIL therapy. Sequenced here: blood, sampled at baseline. These receptors were taken from a person aged 25 to 80 with non-small cell lung cancer.

The rearrangement joins TRBV6-1 to TRBJ2-3; TRBD2 aligns across 8 bases. V gave up 1 base and J gave up 4 bases; unmatched junction bases: 7. This CDR3 has 16 residues. CDR1 and CDR2 (germline): MNHNS, SASEGT. The CDR3 bases are TGTGCCAGCAGTGAAGGGACGCGGGGGGCCGCAGATACGCAGTATTTT. Its protein is CASSEGTRGAADTQYF.

This chain joins TRBV9 and TRBJ1-1; the D gene is possibly TRBD1 (5 bases). This CDR3 spans 13 amino acids. The germline V gene has CDR1 SGDLS and CDR2 YYNGEE. Trimming left V 3 bases short and J 3 bases short, with 9 bases between. CDR3 sequence (DNA): TGTGCCAGCAGCGCGGGGGGACACACTGAAGCTTTCTTT. Amino acid sequence: CASSAGGHTEAFF.

The J gene is TRBJ2-2, the V gene TRBV6-6, with TRBD2 matching over 8 bases. Germline V gene lookup returns CDR1 MNHNY and CDR2 SVGAGI (reference sequence). The CDR3 sequence is 14 residues long. V dropped 6 bases and J dropped 1; count of bases not matched to a gene: 1. The CDR3 nucleotides are TGTGCCAGCAGAACTAGCGGGAACACCGGGGAGCTGTTTTTT. Translation gives CASRTSGNTGELFF.

V and J are TRBV13 and TRBJ2-5, with 8 bases aligning to TRBD1. J gave up 2 bases and V 4 bases, and 9 bases lay outside the gene matches. Per the germline V gene, CDR1 is PRHDT and CDR2 is FYEKMQ (reference sequence). This CDR3 contains 16 residues. The CDR3 region is CASSSWTGPKQETQYF. CDR3 sequence (DNA): TGTGCCAGCAGCTCTTGGACAGGGCCCAAGCAAGAGACCCAGTACTTC.

This rearrangement joins TRBV5-1 to TRBJ1-2, with 7 bases fitting TRBD1. This CDR3 is 16 amino acids long. Germline V gene data show CDR1 as SGHRS and CDR2 as YFSETQ. V dropped 0 bases and J dropped 0; count of bases not matched to a gene: 5. As DNA, the CDR3 is TGCGCCAGCAGCTTGGGACCCGGGACAGCTAACTATGGCTACACCTTC. The encoded protein is CASSLGPGTANYGYTF. The entire variable domain, with the rest obtained from reference TRBV5-1 and TRBJ1-2, is as follows: KAGVTQTPRYLIKTRGQQVTLSCSPISGHRSVSWYQQTPGQGLQFLFEYFSETQRNKGNFPGRFSGRQFSNSRSEMNVSTLELGDSALYLCASSLGPGTANYGYTFGSGTRLTVV.

This chain joins TRBV27 and TRBJ2-5, with D tentatively TRBD2 (6 bases). Trimming took off 5 bases at V and 4 bases at J, with 14 bases between the two ends. The CDR3 spans 14 residues. Germline CDR1 reads MNHEY; CDR2 reads SMNVEV (reference sequence). CDR3 sequence: CASSVTGRGETQYF. CDR3 sequence (DNA): TGTGCCAGCAGTGTGACCGGGAGAGGAGAGACCCAGTACTTC.

The chain combines TRBV5-1 with TRBJ2-1; D unresolved. The CDR3 totals 16 residues. Germline V gene lookup returns CDR1 SGHRS and CDR2 YFSETQ. V lost 2 bases and J 1 base, leaving 13 bases between the germline ends. The CDR3 loop is CASSFQASLSYNEQFF. In nucleotides, the CDR3 is TGCGCCAGCAGCTTTCAGGCATCCCTTTCCTACAATGAGCAGTTCTTC.

V usage is TRBV15 and J usage is TRBJ2-5; D is unclear. From germline, CDR1 is LNHNV and CDR2 YYDKDF (reference sequence). Between the trimmed V and J ends, which lost 1 base and 5 bases, there was a span of 20 bases. The CDR3 sequence is 17 residues long. CDR3 amino acids: CATSRALGQFARETQYF. CDR3 nucleotide sequence: TGTGCCACCAGCAGAGCCCTTGGGCAGTTCGCGAGGGAGACCCAGTACTTC.

V usage is TRBV6-5 and J usage is TRBJ2-7; 9 bases are shared with TRBD2. V shed 10 bases and J 1 base; nucleotides not matched to a gene: 8. This CDR3 is built from 14 residues. Germline V lookup: CDR1 MNHEY, CDR2 SVGAGI. The DNA of the CDR3 is TGTGCCACTTTCGTGCGGGAGGGGTCCTACGAGCAGTACTTC. Translation: CATFVREGSYEQYF.

V gene TRBV9 combines with J gene TRBJ2-4; 7 bases fit TRBD2. Germline loops: CDR1 SGDLS, CDR2 YYNGEE. The CDR3 runs 13 residues. The V and J ends lost 0 bases and 13 bases, in that order; junction bases with no gene match: 7. CDR3 amino acids: CASSVAVEGLQYF. The CDR3 coding sequence is TGTGCCAGCAGCGTAGCCGTGGAGGGACTACAGTACTTC.

The J gene is TRBJ2-2, the V gene TRBV5-1; D ambiguous. The CDR3 runs to 15 residues. The germline V and J ends were trimmed by 3 bases and 0 bases, with 9 bases remaining between them. Germline CDR1 is SGHRS and CDR2 is YFSETQ. The CDR3 is CASSSLGSNTGELFF. CDR3 bases: TGCGCCAGCAGCTCCCTTGGTTCGAACACCGGGGAGCTGTTTTTT.

V is TRBV5-1 and J is TRBJ2-2, with D perhaps TRBD1 (6 bases). Germline assignment: CDR1 SGHRS and CDR2 YFSETQ. The CDR3 spans 15 residues. With 7 bases removed from V and 4 bases from J, the gap between germline ends came to 17 bases. The CDR3 sequence: CASAAGAISTGELFF. DNA for the CDR3: TGCGCCAGCGCGGCAGGGGCTATAAGCACCGGGGAGCTGTTTTTT.

The chain couples TRBV7-2 to TRBJ1-1, with 9 positions matching TRBD1. The CDR3 runs to 16 residues. Germline lookup yields CDR1 SGHTA and CDR2 FQGNSA. With 5 bases clipped from V and 0 bases from J, the junction kept 7 bases outside the gene matches. The DNA of the CDR3 is TGTGCCAGCAGCCTCGGGACAGGGTCGATGAACACTGAAGCTTTCTTT. Translating it yields CASSLGTGSMNTEAFF.

A few counts support this clone. The chain carries TRBV18 and TRBJ2-7, with 8 positions matching TRBD1. CDR1 and CDR2 from the germline V gene are KGHSH and LQKENI. The junction had 7 bases not matched to a gene; V was cut back by 0 bases and J by 0 bases. The CDR3 contains 17 residues. CDR3 sequence reads: CASSPPIGTGTSYEQYF. As DNA, the CDR3 is TGTGCCAGCTCACCACCGATCGGGACAGGTACCTCCTACGAGCAGTACTTC.